The 8 T cell receptor beta chains in this list originate from one sample, sequenced in a study of blood T cell repertoires in COVID-19 (dated by TCRdb to about 2020). Libraries were made using the immunoSEQ multiplex PCR assay. TCRdb's version of the immuneACCESS table is confined to in-frame rearrangements and falls short of the full clone set. An unresolved V gene accounts for under half of the shortfall where checked; the remainder is of unknown origin. For this sample the table gives 85,000 or so clones, of which 90% to 95% were detected only once. Together, the top ten hold around 4% of the sample. The sequenced material came from peripheral blood. Receptors originate from a human donor with active COVID-19. The donor label of this sample is uncertain.

The J gene is TRBJ1-4, the V gene TRBV18, with D hard to call. The CDR3 is 12 amino acids. From germline, CDR1 is KGHSH and CDR2 LQKENI. V shed 3 bases and J shed 8 bases, with 7 bases lying between them. The CDR3 loop is CASSPGVEKLFF. The CDR3 bases are TGTGCCAGCTCACCGGGAGTAGAAAAACTGTTTTTT. The full variable domain, its missing parts supplied by reference TRBV18 and TRBJ1-4, is NAGVMQNPRHLVRRRGQEARLRCSPMKGHSHVYWYRQLPEEGLKFMVYLQKENIIDESGMPKERFSAEFPKEGPSILRIQQVVRGDSAAYFCASSPGVEKLFFGSGTQLSVL.

The chain has TRBV2 and TRBJ2-2; 11 nucleotides align to TRBD2. This CDR3 has 15 residues. In germline, CDR1 is SNHLY, CDR2 FYNNEI. The ends lost 6 bases at V and 4 bases at J; junction bases unmatched: 4. CDR3 amino acids: CASRVAGGRTGELFF. DNA of the CDR3: TGTGCCAGCAGGGTAGCGGGGGGGCGCACCGGGGAGCTGTTTTTT.

The chain is built from TRBV18 and TRBJ2-3; D unclear. The CDR3 totals 14 residues. Germline CDR1 KGHSH, CDR2 LQKENI. The V and J ends lost 0 bases and 3 bases respectively, with 7 bases between them. CDR3 nucleotide sequence: TGTGCCAGCTCACCACCGTTCGTTACAGATACGCAGTATTTT. Residues: CASSPPFVTDTQYF. The whole variable domain, remainder taken from reference TRBV18 and TRBJ2-3, is NAGVMQNPRHLVRRRGQEARLRCSPMKGHSHVYWYRQLPEEGLKFMVYLQKENIIDESGMPKERFSAEFPKEGPSILRIQQVVRGDSAAYFCASSPPFVTDTQYFGPGTRLTVL.

The chain couples TRBV15 to TRBJ2-3; D is unclear. Germline V gives CDR1 LNHNV, CDR2 YYDKDF (reference sequence). CDR3 size: 13 residues. V was clipped by 0 bases and J by 7 bases, with 8 bases between them. This CDR3 is CATSRDLANTQYF. Written as DNA, the CDR3 is TGTGCCACCAGCAGAGATCTGGCAAATACGCAGTATTTT.

This clone appeared a single time. The V and J genes are TRBV25-1 and TRBJ2-7; the match to TRBD1 covers 7 bases. CDR3 length: 13 amino acids. The ends lost 5 bases at V and 6 bases at J; junction bases unmatched: 7. Germline V gives CDR1 MGHDK, CDR2 SYGVNS. The CDR3 DNA sequence: TGTGCCAGCAGTAGGGACAGCCTGTTCGAGCAGTACTTC. Its translation: CASSRDSLFEQYF.

This clone was recorded only once. V gene TRBV29-1 combines with J gene TRBJ2-3; 13 bases align to TRBD2. The junction had 4 bases not matched to a gene; V was cut back by 2 bases and J by 2 bases. CDR1 and CDR2 from the germline V gene are SQVTM and ANQGSEA. The CDR3 contains 16 residues. The DNA for the CDR3 is TGCAGCGTTGAAAAAGGACTAGCGGGAGTCACAGATACGCAGTATTTT. Translation: CSVEKGLAGVTDTQYF.

The CDR3 is CASRRGLETQYF. As DNA, the CDR3 is TGTGCCAGCAGACGGGGGTTAGAGACCCAGTACTTC. This chain uses TRBV6-5 with TRBJ2-5; D might be TRBD2 (6 bases). Germline lookup yields CDR1 MNHEY and CDR2 SVGAGI. V gave up 6 bases and J gave up 4 bases, with 9 bases separating them. The CDR3 spans 12 residues.

The chain is built from TRBV6-5 and TRBJ1-2, with D perhaps TRBD1 (5 bases). The CDR3 loop spans 12 amino acids. V was clipped by 5 bases and J by 8 bases, with 12 bases between them. CDR1 is MNHEY, CDR2 SVGAGI, per germline. CDR3 in DNA: TGTGCCAGCAGTCCCAGGACAATCGGCTACACCTTC. It codes for CASSPRTIGYTF.